These 9 T cell receptor beta chains were all obtained from the same sample, sequenced in a study of cytomegalovirus exposure and HLA in healthy donors (dated by TCRdb to between 2016 and 2019). Library construction relied on the immunoSEQ multiplex PCR assay. For the multiplex PCR, a mixture combining 60 forward primers for TCR Vbeta segments and 13 reverse primers for TCR Jbeta segments was used. What TCRdb holds here is the immuneACCESS table cut down to in-frame rearrangements. Part of the clones is not present; checked against another copy, under half of the missing clones reflect an unresolved V gene, and the others are unexplained. The sample yields roughly 100,000 clones; more than 75% were counted once. The leading ten clones occupy 10% of the sample. The sequenced material came from PBMCs. All receptors come from a woman in her late teens or twenties in good health and CMV-seropositive.

This clone was counted between two and nine times. The chain is built from TRBV5-1 and TRBJ2-5, with a possible D match to TRBD2 (6 bases). Trimming took off 4 bases at V and 1 base at J, with 11 bases between the two ends. The CDR3 has 14 residues. Looked up from germline, CDR1 is SGHRS and CDR2 is YFSETQ. CDR3 residues: CASSIRDFQETQYF. The DNA for the CDR3 is TGCGCCAGCAGCATCCGGGACTTCCAAGAGACCCAGTACTTC.

V usage is TRBV5-1 and J usage is TRBJ2-7; 7 nucleotides agree with TRBD1. Germline CDR1 SGHRS, CDR2 YFSETQ. J was trimmed by 6 bases and V by 4 bases; bases with no gene match: 10. The CDR3 spans 14 residues. The chain's CDR3 is CASSPKTGRVEQYF. CDR3 in DNA: TGCGCCAGCAGCCCCAAGACAGGGCGGGTCGAGCAGTACTTC.

This clone has more than one count but fewer than ten. The genes are TRBV5-4 and TRBJ1-6; TRBD1 is a possible D gene (5 bases). CDR3 length equals 12 residues. Germline V gene data show CDR1 as SGHNT and CDR2 as YYREEE (reference sequence). Trimming took off 0 bases at V and 14 bases at J, with 9 bases between the two ends. Here the CDR3 reads CASSLAPGALHF. CDR3 in DNA: TGTGCCAGCAGCTTGGCGCCGGGGGCCCTCCACTTT.

The chain links TRBV30 to TRBJ2-3; 10 bases agree with TRBD2. The CDR3 totals 16 residues. Germline V CDR1 and CDR2: GTSNPN, SVGIG (reference sequence). The ends lost 3 bases at V and 4 bases at J; junction bases unmatched: 10. The CDR3 region has the DNA TGTGCCTGGAGCAGCGGGAGGGCCAATTTGGCAGATACGCAGTATTTT. Its translation: CAWSSGRANLADTQYF. The full variable domain, completed using reference TRBV30 and TRBJ2-3, is SQTIHQWPATLVQPVGSPLSLECTVEGTSNPNLYWYRQAAGRGLQLLFYSVGIGQISSEVPQNLSASRPQDRQFILSSKKLLLSDSGFYLCAWSSGRANLADTQYFGPGTRLTVL.

The chain uses TRBV19 and TRBJ2-3; 9 bases agree with TRBD2. Germline lookup yields CDR1 LNHDA and CDR2 SQIVND (reference sequence). J was trimmed by 1 base and V by 4 bases; bases with no gene match: 15. CDR3 size: 19 residues. CDR3 sequence: CASSTKRGAPLQRTDTQYF. DNA of the CDR3: TGTGCCAGTAGTACCAAGCGGGGGGCACCCCTACAACGCACAGATACGCAGTATTTT.

This chain connects TRBV5-1 to TRBJ1-1; maybe TRBD1 (6 bases). The CDR3 is made up of 13 amino acids. Germline lookup yields CDR1 SGHRS and CDR2 YFSETQ. Trimming took 6 bases from V and 1 from J, leaving 10 bases between them. The CDR3 loop is CASNRAGNTEAFF. In nucleotides, the CDR3 is TGCGCCAGCAACAGGGCCGGGAACACTGAAGCTTTCTTT.

The V gene is TRBV2, the J gene TRBJ2-1; maybe TRBD1 (6 bases). The CDR3 is 15 amino acids. In germline, CDR1 is SNHLY, CDR2 FYNNEI. Between the trimmed V and J ends, which lost 6 bases and 3 bases, there was a span of 15 bases. The CDR3 region is CASRERQEFYNEQFF. CDR3 nucleotides: TGTGCCAGCAGGGAAAGACAGGAATTCTACAATGAGCAGTTCTTC. The complete variable domain, with remaining parts taken from reference TRBV2 and TRBJ2-1, reads EPEVTQTPSHQVTQMGQEVILRCVPISNHLYFYWYRQILGQKVEFLVSFYNNEISEKSEIFDDQFSVERPDGSNFTLKIRSTKLEDSAMYFCASRERQEFYNEQFFGPGTRLTVL.

This chain joins TRBV7-3 and TRBJ2-7, with TRBD2 matching 12 bases. J was trimmed by 7 bases and V by 1 base; bases with no gene match: 5. CDR1 and CDR2 from the germline V gene are SGHTA and FQGTGA. This CDR3 spans 15 amino acids. CDR3 residues: CASSLMGLAGGEQYF. The DNA of the CDR3 is TGTGCCAGCAGCTTAATGGGACTAGCGGGCGGTGAGCAGTACTTC.

The genes are TRBV5-1 and TRBJ2-2, with 13 bases identical to TRBD2. The CDR3 runs 17 residues. CDR1 SGHRS and CDR2 YFSETQ come from the germline V gene. After removal of 4 bases from V and 4 bases from J, the junction contained 7 bases not matched to a gene. The CDR3, as DNA: TGCGCCAGCAGCCCCGGACTAGCGGGGGTGTTCACCGGGGAGCTGTTTTTT. The encoded protein is CASSPGLAGVFTGELFF.